The clone carrying this T cell receptor (beta chain) was picked up a small number of times. As yet, its antigen is unknown. A process of 5'RACE template switching, which added a universal primer site and UMIs, was used to make TCR cDNA. Using its own MiXCR run on the 5' RACE reads, TCRdb lists one record per CDR3 protein. This table holds 200,000 or so distinct CDR3 sequences, roughly 6.2% found once. CDR1 is MNHEY, CDR2 SMNVEV, per germline (reference sequence). The CDR3 has 13 residues. The V and J ends lost 5 bases and 3 bases, in that order; junction bases with no gene match: 4. The source of the sample is a study of T cells after yellow fever vaccination. Study-wide findings and caveats: Once the booster was given, most primary-vaccination clones reappeared, at 95% to 98% for CD4 and over 85% for CD8. Contamination of FACS-sorted repertoires by abundant clonotypes from the bulk population could occur. The secondary response peaked faster, at day 5 versus 15, but was weaker.

The receptor's source is a man aged 30 to 45 who received the YFV17D yellow fever vaccine. This sample comprised CD4+ T cells sorted from PBMCs, obtained on the day of the yellow fever booster vaccination. V and J are TRBV27 and TRBJ2-7; 7 nucleotides align to TRBD2. The CDR3 DNA reads TGTGCCAGCAGTCGAAGCGGGGACTACGAGCAGTACTTC. It yields the protein CASSRSGDYEQYF.